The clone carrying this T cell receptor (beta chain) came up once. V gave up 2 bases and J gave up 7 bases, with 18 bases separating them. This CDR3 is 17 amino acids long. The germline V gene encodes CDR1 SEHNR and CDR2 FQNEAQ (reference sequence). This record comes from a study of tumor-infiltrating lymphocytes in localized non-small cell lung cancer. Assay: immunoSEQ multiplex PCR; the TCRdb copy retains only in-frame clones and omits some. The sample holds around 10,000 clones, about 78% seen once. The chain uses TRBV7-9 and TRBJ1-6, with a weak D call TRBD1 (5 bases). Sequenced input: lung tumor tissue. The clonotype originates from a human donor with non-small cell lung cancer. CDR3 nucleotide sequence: TGTGCCAGCAGCTTACCTAATCTGGGGGGAGGAAATTCACCCCTCCACTTT. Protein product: CASSLPNLGGGNSPLHF.